The rows below give T cell receptor beta chains drawn from one sample of a study of blood T cell repertoires in COVID-19. TCRdb keeps only in-frame clones here, not all; method: immunoSEQ multiplex PCR. Altogether about 59,000 clones are present, about 86% being singletons, with the ten largest covering under 20%. Sequencing input: peripheral blood. The origin of the receptors is a woman older than 75 with active COVID-19. CDR3s include the opening cysteine and the closing phenylalanine or tryptophan. The order of the fields is J gene, V gene, D gene, clone size, CDR3 DNA, CDR3 protein. D genes are given only for firm matches. Clone size appears in some rows only: once, few, many, or a class for an expanded clone.

J gene: TRBJ1-1
V gene: TRBV27
D gene: -
clone size: -
CDR3 DNA: TGTGCCAGCAGTTTCGACATGAACACTGAAGCTTTCTTT
CDR3 protein: CASSFDMNTEAFF

J gene: TRBJ2-1
V gene: TRBV18
D gene: TRBD2
clone size: -
CDR3 DNA: TGTGCCAGCTCACCACCGTCTGGAATAGCGGGGGCCGAGCAGTTCTTC
CDR3 protein: CASSPPSGIAGAEQFF

J gene: TRBJ2-1
V gene: TRBV4-1
D gene: TRBD2
clone size: -
CDR3 DNA: TGCGCCAGCAGCCCCTTAACGGGGGGGAAATACAATGAGCAGTTCTTC
CDR3 protein: CASSPLTGGKYNEQFF

J gene: TRBJ2-3
V gene: TRBV27
D gene: TRBD2
clone size: -
CDR3 DNA: TGTGCCAGCAGCTTTATAGCGGGGGGAAGCACAGATACGCAGTATTTT
CDR3 protein: CASSFIAGGSTDTQYF

J gene: TRBJ1-1
V gene: TRBV5-1
D gene: TRBD1
clone size: once
CDR3 DNA: TGCGCCAGCAGCCTTACAGGGGGCACTGAAGCTTTCTTT
CDR3 protein: CASSLTGGTEAFF

J gene: TRBJ1-5
V gene: TRBV15
D gene: TRBD1
clone size: -
CDR3 DNA: TGTGCCACCAGCGGGACAGTTCAGCCCCAGCATTTT
CDR3 protein: CATSGTVQPQHF

J gene: TRBJ1-2
V gene: TRBV18
D gene: TRBD1
clone size: -
CDR3 DNA: TGTGCCAGCTCCCCCTTTCGGGACAGAAGGGGCTACACCTTC
CDR3 protein: CASSPFRDRRGYTF

J gene: TRBJ1-3
V gene: TRBV18
D gene: TRBD1
clone size: few
CDR3 DNA: TGTGCCAGCTCACCGGGAACAGGGGGCTCTGGAAACACCATATATTTT
CDR3 protein: CASSPGTGGSGNTIYF

J gene: TRBJ2-3
V gene: TRBV2
D gene: -
clone size: -
CDR3 DNA: TGTGCCAGCAGTGAAGTGGCCGATACGCAGTATTTT
CDR3 protein: CASSEVADTQYF

J gene: TRBJ2-3
V gene: TRBV7-8
D gene: -
clone size: -
CDR3 DNA: TGTGCCAGCAGCTTCGGACTGTCTCTAGTTGATACGCAGTATTTT
CDR3 protein: CASSFGLSLVDTQYF

J gene: TRBJ2-4
V gene: TRBV29-1
D gene: TRBD1
clone size: -
CDR3 DNA: TGCAGCGCAGTTTCCGGGACAGGAAGTATTCAGTACTTC
CDR3 protein: CSAVSGTGSIQYF

J gene: TRBJ1-2
V gene: TRBV4-2
D gene: TRBD1
clone size: -
CDR3 DNA: TGTGCCAGCAGCCAAGATCACGGGACAGGGGGCGGTGGCTACACCTTC
CDR3 protein: CASSQDHGTGGGGYTF

J gene: TRBJ1-1
V gene: TRBV7-2
D gene: -
clone size: -
CDR3 DNA: TGTGCCAGCAGCTCCCGGGAGCAGGCTGAAGCTTTCTTT
CDR3 protein: CASSSREQAEAFF

J gene: TRBJ1-3
V gene: TRBV7-2
D gene: -
clone size: -
CDR3 DNA: TGTGCCAGCAGCTTAGGCGGAAGAAGAAACACCATATATTTT
CDR3 protein: CASSLGGRRNTIYF

J gene: TRBJ1-1
V gene: TRBV4-3
D gene: -
clone size: -
CDR3 DNA: TGCGCCAGCAGCTTCCGGGACACTGAAGCTTTCTTT
CDR3 protein: CASSFRDTEAFF

J gene: TRBJ1-2
V gene: TRBV5-4
D gene: TRBD1
clone size: -
CDR3 DNA: TGTGCCAGCAGCCACCGGGACAGCGAAGGGGGCTACACCTTC
CDR3 protein: CASSHRDSEGGYTF

J gene: TRBJ1-2
V gene: TRBV18
D gene: TRBD1
clone size: -
CDR3 DNA: TGTGCCAGCTCACCAGAAGGACAGGGGTCTGGCTACACCTTC
CDR3 protein: CASSPEGQGSGYTF

J gene: TRBJ1-2
V gene: TRBV29-1
D gene: TRBD1
clone size: -
CDR3 DNA: TGCAGCGTTGAACGGGGCAGGGGGATGAATGGCTACACCTTC
CDR3 protein: CSVERGRGMNGYTF

J gene: TRBJ1-2
V gene: TRBV5-6
D gene: -
clone size: -
CDR3 DNA: TGTGCCAGCAGCCGTTGGCTTGGGCTGGGCTATGGCTACACCTTC
CDR3 protein: CASSRWLGLGYGYTF

J gene: TRBJ2-3
V gene: TRBV18
D gene: TRBD1
clone size: -
CDR3 DNA: TGTGCCAGCTCACGTGCCGGGACAGGGGCGTCAGATACGCAGTATTTT
CDR3 protein: CASSRAGTGASDTQYF

J gene: TRBJ2-5
V gene: TRBV7-2
D gene: -
clone size: -
CDR3 DNA: TGTGCCAGCAGGCCCGTCGGGGGTTCGGAGACCCAGTACTTC
CDR3 protein: CASRPVGGSETQYF

J gene: TRBJ2-1
V gene: TRBV4-3
D gene: -
clone size: few
CDR3 DNA: TGCGCCAGCAGCCAAGATGGCGTCAGGTACAATGAGCAGTTCTTC
CDR3 protein: CASSQDGVRYNEQFF

J gene: TRBJ1-5
V gene: TRBV5-8
D gene: TRBD1
clone size: once
CDR3 DNA: TGTGCCAGCAGCTACCGGGACAGCTATTATCCCCAGCATTTT
CDR3 protein: CASSYRDSYYPQHF

J gene: TRBJ1-2
V gene: TRBV24-1
D gene: -
clone size: -
CDR3 DNA: TGTGCCACCAGTTTGCGGGGAAATGGCTACACCTTC
CDR3 protein: CATSLRGNGYTF

J gene: TRBJ2-3
V gene: TRBV9
D gene: -
clone size: -
CDR3 DNA: TGTGCCAGCAGCCCGATGGGGGGGCAAATGAGCACAGATACGCAGTATTTT
CDR3 protein: CASSPMGGQMSTDTQYF

J gene: TRBJ1-4
V gene: TRBV30
D gene: TRBD1
clone size: -
CDR3 DNA: TGTGCCTGGGAGGGGGCTACTAATGAAAAACTGTTTTTT
CDR3 protein: CAWEGATNEKLFF

J gene: TRBJ2-5
V gene: TRBV25-1
D gene: -
clone size: -
CDR3 DNA: TGTGCCAGCAGTGTGGGCCCGAATGTAGAGACCCAGTACTTC
CDR3 protein: CASSVGPNVETQYF

J gene: TRBJ2-1
V gene: TRBV6-2/TRBV6-3
D gene: TRBD2
clone size: -
CDR3 DNA: TGTGCCAGCAGTTACGGGAGGGCTAGCTCCTACAATGAGCAGTTCTTC
CDR3 protein: CASSYGRASSYNEQFF

J gene: TRBJ2-7
V gene: TRBV28
D gene: -
clone size: -
CDR3 DNA: TGTGCCAGCAAGGTGTCTACTATAGGCGAGCAGTACTTC
CDR3 protein: CASKVSTIGEQYF

J gene: TRBJ2-2
V gene: TRBV5-6
D gene: -
clone size: -
CDR3 DNA: TGTGCCAGCAGCTTGTTGTGGGGGGCGAACACCGGGGAGCTGTTTTTT
CDR3 protein: CASSLLWGANTGELFF

J gene: TRBJ2-2
V gene: TRBV6-5
D gene: -
clone size: -
CDR3 DNA: TGTGCCAGCAGAGAGCTACGTGCCGGGGAGCTGTTTTTT
CDR3 protein: CASRELRAGELFF

J gene: TRBJ2-6
V gene: TRBV4-2
D gene: -
clone size: -
CDR3 DNA: TGTGCCAGCAGCCCAGCAGGGTCAAGCTCTGGGGCCAACGTCCTGACTTTC
CDR3 protein: CASSPAGSSSGANVLTF

J gene: TRBJ2-5
V gene: TRBV4-3
D gene: TRBD2
clone size: -
CDR3 DNA: TGCGCCAGCAGCCAACAGTGGGTAGCGGGGGGGAAACAAGAGACCCAGTACTTC
CDR3 protein: CASSQQWVAGGKQETQYF

J gene: TRBJ2-5
V gene: TRBV2
D gene: -
clone size: -
CDR3 DNA: TGTGCCAGCAGTGCACCAGGGGCCGAAGAGACCCAGTACTTC
CDR3 protein: CASSAPGAEETQYF

J gene: TRBJ1-6
V gene: TRBV6-1
D gene: TRBD1
clone size: -
CDR3 DNA: TGTGCCAGCAGTGCGACAGGGGCTTTCTATAATTCACCCCTCCACTTT
CDR3 protein: CASSATGAFYNSPLHF

J gene: TRBJ2-5
V gene: TRBV18
D gene: -
clone size: once
CDR3 DNA: TGTGCCAGCTCAACGGTCCAAAGTACGCAGACCCAGTACTTC
CDR3 protein: CASSTVQSTQTQYF

J gene: TRBJ2-5
V gene: TRBV18
D gene: -
clone size: -
CDR3 DNA: TGTGCCAGCTCACCAGTCAGGGCCATCCAAGAGACCCAGTACTTC
CDR3 protein: CASSPVRAIQETQYF

J gene: TRBJ2-7
V gene: TRBV28
D gene: -
clone size: -
CDR3 DNA: TGTGCCAGCATATCACGTAGTTACTACGAGCAGTACTTC
CDR3 protein: CASISRSYYEQYF

J gene: TRBJ1-2
V gene: TRBV6-5
D gene: -
clone size: -
CDR3 DNA: TGTGCCAGCAGTTACTCCCAGGGGAACTATGGCTACACCTTC
CDR3 protein: CASSYSQGNYGYTF

J gene: TRBJ2-2
V gene: TRBV5-4
D gene: TRBD1
clone size: -
CDR3 DNA: TGTGCCAGCAGCCCAGACAGGGGGCAGCCGACCGGGGAGCTGTTTTTT
CDR3 protein: CASSPDRGQPTGELFF

J gene: TRBJ1-1
V gene: TRBV9
D gene: -
clone size: once
CDR3 DNA: TGTGCCAGCAGCCCCTGGAGAGGGAACACTGAAGCTTTCTTT
CDR3 protein: CASSPWRGNTEAFF

J gene: TRBJ2-5
V gene: TRBV7-9
D gene: TRBD2
clone size: -
CDR3 DNA: TGTGCCAGCAGGGGACTAGCAGAGTACCAAGAGACCCAGTACTTC
CDR3 protein: CASRGLAEYQETQYF

J gene: TRBJ1-2
V gene: TRBV28
D gene: TRBD1
clone size: few
CDR3 DNA: TGTGCCAGCAGTGGGGGACAGGGGATTGATGGCTACACCTTC
CDR3 protein: CASSGGQGIDGYTF

J gene: TRBJ2-3
V gene: TRBV11-1
D gene: -
clone size: once
CDR3 DNA: TGTGCCAGCAGCTCTAGCACAGATACGCAGTATTTT
CDR3 protein: CASSSSTDTQYF

J gene: TRBJ1-2
V gene: TRBV3-1/TRBV3-2
D gene: -
clone size: -
CDR3 DNA: TGTGCCAGCAGCCCGGCAGGGGATGGCTACACCTTC
CDR3 protein: CASSPAGDGYTF

J gene: TRBJ1-5
V gene: TRBV5-1
D gene: -
clone size: -
CDR3 DNA: TGCGCCAGCAGCCCAGGGGACGTAGATCAGCCCCAGCATTTT
CDR3 protein: CASSPGDVDQPQHF

J gene: TRBJ1-2
V gene: TRBV2
D gene: -
clone size: -
CDR3 DNA: TGTGCCAGCAGTGAAGTATCGTCAGGGGTTGGCTACACCTTC
CDR3 protein: CASSEVSSGVGYTF

J gene: TRBJ2-3
V gene: TRBV7-9
D gene: TRBD1
clone size: -
CDR3 DNA: TGTGCCAGCAGCAGGGAGTTAGGGGGCGGTGGGGGCCCCGGGGGCACAGATACGCAGTATTTT
CDR3 protein: CASSRELGGGGGPGGTDTQYF

J gene: TRBJ2-5
V gene: TRBV3-1/TRBV3-2
D gene: TRBD1
clone size: -
CDR3 DNA: TGTGCCAGCAGCCAAGTACAGGGGGTTGAGACCCAGTACTTC
CDR3 protein: CASSQVQGVETQYF

J gene: TRBJ1-2
V gene: TRBV28
D gene: -
clone size: -
CDR3 DNA: TGTGCCAGCAGTTCTTCCGAGGGCAGGAACTATGGCTACACCTTC
CDR3 protein: CASSSSEGRNYGYTF

J gene: TRBJ1-5
V gene: TRBV6-5
D gene: -
clone size: -
CDR3 DNA: TGTGCCAGCACGATGGCGCGAATGGCAGGGCAGCCCCAGCATTTT
CDR3 protein: CASTMARMAGQPQHF

J gene: TRBJ2-3
V gene: TRBV5-1
D gene: -
clone size: once
CDR3 DNA: TGCGCCAGCAGCTCGAACCCGGGCACAGATACGCAGTATTTT
CDR3 protein: CASSSNPGTDTQYF

J gene: TRBJ2-3
V gene: TRBV30
D gene: TRBD2
clone size: -
CDR3 DNA: TGTGCCTGGAGTGCCGGGACTAGCGGATTCACAGATACGCAGTATTTT
CDR3 protein: CAWSAGTSGFTDTQYF

J gene: TRBJ1-6
V gene: TRBV7-2
D gene: -
clone size: -
CDR3 DNA: TGTGCCAGCAGCTTTGGTTCACAGAACCCTTCACCCCTCCACTTT
CDR3 protein: CASSFGSQNPSPLHF